This entry concerns a single T cell receptor (beta chain). The antigen remains undetermined. The table came from immunoSEQ multiplex PCR; TCRdb's copy has only in-frame clones and leaves some out. The top ten hold 2.4% of the sample, which has around 62,000 clones, roughly 88% seen once. This CDR3 has 15 amino acids. The germline gives CDR1 SGHRS, CDR2 YFSETQ. V lost 0 bases, J lost 4 bases, and 13 bases lay in between. The sample is drawn from a study of OX40 agonist ivuxolimab in advanced cancers. Whole-study findings and limits: Among expanded peripheral T cells, antigen specificity went undetermined. CD4+ and CD8+ blood T cells expanded clonally by week 6 at 0.1 to 3.0 mg/kg. In the 0.1-3.0 mg/kg groups, partial responders showed among the lowest expansion. In general, CD8+ T cells held more expanded clones than CD4+ did, on average.

This sample comprised CD4+ or CD8+ T cells sorted from blood, obtained in a trial of the OX40 agonist ivuxolimab. The chain recombines TRBV5-1 with TRBJ2-5, with TRBD1 as a possible D gene (6 bases). The origin of this receptor is an adult with an advanced solid tumor such as melanoma, head and neck, liver or kidney cancer. This CDR3 is CASSLDQGRRETQYF. The DNA for the CDR3 is TGCGCCAGCAGCTTGGACCAGGGGCGCCGAGAGACCCAGTACTTC.